The present T cell receptor (beta chain) was sequenced within a study of cytomegalovirus exposure and HLA in healthy donors. The study, taken as a whole, reports: According to the study, around 160 TCR beta chains were cytomegalovirus-associated.

The CDR3 spans 18 residues. The germline V gene has CDR1 SGHTA and CDR2 FQGNSA. Germline trimming cut 1 base from V and 0 bases from J; bases unmatched to any gene: 8. PCR was performed using 60 Vbeta and 13 Jbeta primers. Assay used: immunoSEQ multiplex PCR; TCRdb lists only in-frame clones, some missing. The data hold around 76,000 clones, with about two thirds observed a single time. On this clone: Its cognate antigen is unknown.

The chain uses TRBV7-2 and TRBJ1-3; 8 positions match TRBD1. The sequence came from a woman aged 50 to 65 in good health and CMV-seropositive. The sequenced material came from PBMCs. In DNA, the CDR3 is TGTGCCAGCAGCTTAGGTCAGGGGGCTTTCAGCTCTGGAAACACCATATATTTT. Residues: CASSLGQGAFSSGNTIYF.